This T cell receptor (beta chain) was obtained from a study of regulatory T cells in long-lasting Graves disease. Study-level information: Recently diagnosed Graves' patients had received antithyroid drugs for under 3 months.

This CDR3 is built from 12 residues. Germline values: CDR1 SGHAT, CDR2 FQNNGV. In building TCR beta libraries, iRepertoire HTBI primers were used together with Arm-PCR of CDR3 regions. A single record per CDR3 protein comes from TCRdb applying MiXCR to the multiplex PCR reads. This sample carries 350,000 to 550,000 distinct CDR3 sequences, about 15% of them seen once, and the ten largest clones take about a sixth. This clonotype was detected once. It differs at one base from a far larger clone, so likely a read error. Time point defined: newly diagnosed GD, antithyroid drugs for less than 3 months. Generation of the TCR library employed RNA extracted from PBMCs. These sequences were also reported in another study, on T cells in Graves' hyperthyroidism and ophthalmopathy.

V and J are TRBV11-2 and TRBJ1-2; D may be TRBD1 (5 bases). The receptor comes from a woman in her forties or fifties with Graves disease. Here the sequenced sample was peripheral blood mononuclear cells (PBMCs), taken at new diagnosis, from a patient treated with antithyroid drugs. The CDR3 DNA follows: TGTACCAGCATTGAGCAGGGAAATGGCTACACCTTC. It is translated as CTSIEQGNGYTF.